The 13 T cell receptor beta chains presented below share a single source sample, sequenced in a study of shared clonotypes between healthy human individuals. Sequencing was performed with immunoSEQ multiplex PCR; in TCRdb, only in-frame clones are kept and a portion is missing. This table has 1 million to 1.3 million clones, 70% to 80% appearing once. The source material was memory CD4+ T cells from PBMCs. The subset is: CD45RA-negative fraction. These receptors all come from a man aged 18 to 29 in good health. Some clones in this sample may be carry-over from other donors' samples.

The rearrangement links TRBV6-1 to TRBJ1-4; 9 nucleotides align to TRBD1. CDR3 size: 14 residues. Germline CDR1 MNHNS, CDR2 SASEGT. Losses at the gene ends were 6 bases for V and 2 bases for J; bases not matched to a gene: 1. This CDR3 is CASSDRGTNEKLFF. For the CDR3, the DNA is TGTGCCAGCAGCGACAGGGGGACTAATGAAAAACTGTTTTTT.

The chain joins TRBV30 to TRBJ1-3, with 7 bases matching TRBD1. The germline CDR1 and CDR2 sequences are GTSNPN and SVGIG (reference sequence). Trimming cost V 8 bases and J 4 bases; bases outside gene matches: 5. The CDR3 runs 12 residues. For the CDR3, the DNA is TGTGCCCGCAGGGGGTTCGGAAACACCATATATTTT. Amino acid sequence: CARRGFGNTIYF. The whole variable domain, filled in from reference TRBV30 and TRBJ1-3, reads SQTIHQWPATLVQPVGSPLSLECTVEGTSNPNLYWYRQAAGRGLQLLFYSVGIGQISSEVPQNLSASRPQDRQFILSSKKLLLSDSGFYLCARRGFGNTIYFGEGSWLTVV.

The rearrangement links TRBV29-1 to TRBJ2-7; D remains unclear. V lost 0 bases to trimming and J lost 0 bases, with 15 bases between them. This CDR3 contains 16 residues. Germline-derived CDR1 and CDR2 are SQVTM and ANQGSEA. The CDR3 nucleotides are TGCAGCGTTGAAGATCGGGCAGTTTTGGGCTCCTACGAGCAGTACTTC. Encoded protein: CSVEDRAVLGSYEQYF.

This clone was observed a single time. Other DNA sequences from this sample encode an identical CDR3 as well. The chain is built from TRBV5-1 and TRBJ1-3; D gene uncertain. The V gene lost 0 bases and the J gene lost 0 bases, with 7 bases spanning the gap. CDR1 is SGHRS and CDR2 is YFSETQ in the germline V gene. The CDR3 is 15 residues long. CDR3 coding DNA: TGCGCCAGCAGCTTGGGCCAGAGCTCTGGAAACACCATATATTTT. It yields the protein CASSLGQSSGNTIYF.

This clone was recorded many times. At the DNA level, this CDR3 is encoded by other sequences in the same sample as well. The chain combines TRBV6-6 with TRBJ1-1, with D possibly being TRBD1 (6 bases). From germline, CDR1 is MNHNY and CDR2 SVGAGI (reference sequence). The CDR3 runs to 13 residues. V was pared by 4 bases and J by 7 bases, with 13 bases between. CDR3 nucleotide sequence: TGTGCCAGCAGTTTCACAGGGACTATTGAAGCTTTCTTT. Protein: CASSFTGTIEAFF.

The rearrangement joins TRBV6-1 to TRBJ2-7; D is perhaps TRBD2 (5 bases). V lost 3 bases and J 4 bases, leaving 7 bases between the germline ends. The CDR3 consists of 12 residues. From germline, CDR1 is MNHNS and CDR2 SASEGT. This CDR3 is CASSDTGYEQYF. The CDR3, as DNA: TGTGCCAGCAGTGATACGGGGTACGAGCAGTACTTC.

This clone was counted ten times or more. CDR3 in amino acids: CANFLRGDCYGYTF. Here the CDR3 DNA reads TGTGCCAACTTCCTAAGGGGGGATTGTTATGGCTACACCTTC. This rearrangement joins TRBV7-3 to TRBJ1-2, with D perhaps TRBD1 (6 bases). V shed 10 bases and J shed 5 bases, with 20 bases lying between them. This CDR3 has 14 amino acids. The V gene's germline CDR1 is SGHTA and CDR2 FQGTGA.

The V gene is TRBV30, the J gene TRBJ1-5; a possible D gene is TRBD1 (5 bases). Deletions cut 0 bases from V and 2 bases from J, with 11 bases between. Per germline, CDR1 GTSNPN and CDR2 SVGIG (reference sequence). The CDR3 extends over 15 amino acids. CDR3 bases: TGTGCCTGGAGTGTACCTCGGGGGGGCAATCAGCCCCAGCATTTT. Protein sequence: CAWSVPRGGNQPQHF.

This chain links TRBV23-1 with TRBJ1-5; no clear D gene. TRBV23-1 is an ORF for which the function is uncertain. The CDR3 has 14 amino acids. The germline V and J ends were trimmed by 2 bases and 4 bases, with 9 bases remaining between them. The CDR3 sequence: CASSQDGRNQPQHF. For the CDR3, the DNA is TGCGCCAGCAGTCAAGATGGACGGAATCAGCCCCAGCATTTT.

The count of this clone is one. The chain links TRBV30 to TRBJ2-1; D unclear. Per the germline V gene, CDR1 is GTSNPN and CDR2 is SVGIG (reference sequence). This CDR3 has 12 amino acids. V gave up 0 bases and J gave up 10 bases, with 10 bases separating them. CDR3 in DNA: TGTGCCTGGAGTGTACGAGGTAGGGAGCAGTTCTTC. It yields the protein CAWSVRGREQFF. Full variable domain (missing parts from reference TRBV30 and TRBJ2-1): SQTIHQWPATLVQPVGSPLSLECTVEGTSNPNLYWYRQAAGRGLQLLFYSVGIGQISSEVPQNLSASRPQDRQFILSSKKLLLSDSGFYLCAWSVRGREQFFGPGTRLTVL.

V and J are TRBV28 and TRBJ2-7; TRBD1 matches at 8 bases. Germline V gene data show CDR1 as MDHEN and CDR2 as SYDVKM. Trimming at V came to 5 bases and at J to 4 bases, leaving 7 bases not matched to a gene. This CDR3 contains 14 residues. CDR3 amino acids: CASSTTGEGYEQYF. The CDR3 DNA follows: TGTGCCAGCAGTACGACAGGGGAAGGGTACGAGCAGTACTTC.

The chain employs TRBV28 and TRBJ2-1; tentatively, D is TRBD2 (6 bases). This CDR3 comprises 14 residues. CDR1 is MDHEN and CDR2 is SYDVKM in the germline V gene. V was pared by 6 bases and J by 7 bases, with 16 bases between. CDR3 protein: CASSLHGGVNEQFF. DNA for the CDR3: TGTGCCAGCAGCCTCCACGGAGGGGTAAATGAGCAGTTCTTC.

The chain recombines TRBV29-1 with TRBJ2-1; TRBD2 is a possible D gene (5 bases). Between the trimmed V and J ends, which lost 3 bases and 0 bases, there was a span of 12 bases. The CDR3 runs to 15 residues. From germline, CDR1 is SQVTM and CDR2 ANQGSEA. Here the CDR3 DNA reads TGCAGCGTTGACGAAATAGCGCGCTCCTACAATGAGCAGTTCTTC. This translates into CSVDEIARSYNEQFF.